The sequence of this TCR beta chain was determined in a study of T cells after yellow fever vaccination. Germline CDR1 and CDR2: MGHRA and YSYEKL. The CDR3 sequence is 15 residues long. Trimming cost V 1 base and J 6 bases; bases outside gene matches: 7. MiXCR, run by TCRdb on the 5' RACE reads, gives a single entry per CDR3 protein. Of 310,000 or so distinct CDR3 sequences listed, around 6.8% are singletons. This chain uses TRBV4-1 with TRBJ2-5, with 8 positions matching TRBD2. The sequence was collected from a man between 18 and 29 years old who received the YFV17D yellow fever vaccine. The sample in question was PBMCs, obtained about 41 days after the first yellow fever vaccination. CDR3 DNA sequence: TGCGCCAGCAGCCAAGGGCTAGCGGGTGGGAAGACCCAGTACTTC. This encodes CASSQGLAGGKTQYF.